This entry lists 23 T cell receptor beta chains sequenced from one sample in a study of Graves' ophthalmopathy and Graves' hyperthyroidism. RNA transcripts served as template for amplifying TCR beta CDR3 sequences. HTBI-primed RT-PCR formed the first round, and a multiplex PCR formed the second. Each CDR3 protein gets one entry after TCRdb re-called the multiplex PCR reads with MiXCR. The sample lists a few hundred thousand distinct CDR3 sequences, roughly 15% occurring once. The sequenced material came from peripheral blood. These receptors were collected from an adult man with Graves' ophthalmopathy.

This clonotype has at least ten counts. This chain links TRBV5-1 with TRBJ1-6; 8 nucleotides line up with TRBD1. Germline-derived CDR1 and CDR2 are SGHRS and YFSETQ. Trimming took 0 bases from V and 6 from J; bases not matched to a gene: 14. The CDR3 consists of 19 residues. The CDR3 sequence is CASSLEWTGIDSGNSPLHF. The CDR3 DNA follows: TGCGCCAGCAGCTTGGAGTGGACAGGGATTGATTCCGGTAATTCACCCCTCCACTTT.

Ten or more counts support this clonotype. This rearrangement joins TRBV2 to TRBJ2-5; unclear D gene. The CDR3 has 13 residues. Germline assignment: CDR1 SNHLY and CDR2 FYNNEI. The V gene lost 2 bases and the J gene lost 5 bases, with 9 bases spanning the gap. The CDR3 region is CASSELGPETQYF. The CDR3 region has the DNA TGTGCCAGCAGTGAACTTGGACCGGAGACCCAGTACTTC.

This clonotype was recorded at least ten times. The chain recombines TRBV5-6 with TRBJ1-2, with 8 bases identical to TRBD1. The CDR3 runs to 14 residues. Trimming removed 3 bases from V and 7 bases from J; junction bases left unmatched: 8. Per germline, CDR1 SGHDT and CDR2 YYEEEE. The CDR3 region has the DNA TGTGCCAGCAGCTCGATGACAGGGGATCTTGGCTACACCTTC. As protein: CASSSMTGDLGYTF.

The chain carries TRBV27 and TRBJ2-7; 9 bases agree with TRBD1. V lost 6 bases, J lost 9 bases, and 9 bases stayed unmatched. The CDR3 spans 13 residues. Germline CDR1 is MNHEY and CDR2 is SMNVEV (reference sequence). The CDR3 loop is CASSRAGTGLQYF. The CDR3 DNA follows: TGTGCCAGCAGCCGAGCCGGGACAGGGCTGCAGTACTTC.

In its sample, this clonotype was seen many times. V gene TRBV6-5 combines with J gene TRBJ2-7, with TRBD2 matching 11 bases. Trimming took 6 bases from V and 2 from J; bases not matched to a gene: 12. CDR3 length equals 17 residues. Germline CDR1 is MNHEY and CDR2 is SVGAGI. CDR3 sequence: CASSLRTGTSGTYEQYF. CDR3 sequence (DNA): TGTGCCAGCAGCTTACGTACCGGGACTAGCGGAACCTACGAGCAGTACTTC.

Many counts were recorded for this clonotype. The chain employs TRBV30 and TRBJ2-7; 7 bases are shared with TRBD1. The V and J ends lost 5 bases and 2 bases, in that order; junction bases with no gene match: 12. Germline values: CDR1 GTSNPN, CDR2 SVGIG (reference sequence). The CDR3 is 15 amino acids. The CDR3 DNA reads TGTGCCTGGGAAACAGGGGCGGGCAACCCCTACGAGCAGTACTTC. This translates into CAWETGAGNPYEQYF.

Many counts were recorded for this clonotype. CDR3 protein: CASAGDRAQETQYF. In nucleotides, the CDR3 is TGTGCCAGCGCCGGAGACAGGGCCCAAGAGACCCAGTACTTC. The V gene is TRBV2, the J gene TRBJ2-5; 7 positions match TRBD1. This CDR3 region has 14 residues. V lost 8 bases and J lost 1; bases outside the gene matches: 7. CDR1 and CDR2 (germline): SNHLY, FYNNEI.

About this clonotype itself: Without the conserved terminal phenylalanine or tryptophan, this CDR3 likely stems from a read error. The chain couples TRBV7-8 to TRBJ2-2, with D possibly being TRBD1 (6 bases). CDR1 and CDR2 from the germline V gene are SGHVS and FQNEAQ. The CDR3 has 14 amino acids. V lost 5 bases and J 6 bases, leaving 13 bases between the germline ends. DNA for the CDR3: TGTGCCAGCAGCCCCAGGGGTGTGTCCGGGGAGCTGTTTTCT. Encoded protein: CASSPRGVSGELFS.

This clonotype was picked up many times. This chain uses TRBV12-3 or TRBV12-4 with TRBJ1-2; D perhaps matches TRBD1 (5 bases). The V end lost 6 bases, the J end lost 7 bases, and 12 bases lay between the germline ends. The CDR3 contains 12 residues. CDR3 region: CASSPGDFGYTF. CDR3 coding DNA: TGTGCCAGCAGCCCGGGGGATTTTGGCTACACCTTC.

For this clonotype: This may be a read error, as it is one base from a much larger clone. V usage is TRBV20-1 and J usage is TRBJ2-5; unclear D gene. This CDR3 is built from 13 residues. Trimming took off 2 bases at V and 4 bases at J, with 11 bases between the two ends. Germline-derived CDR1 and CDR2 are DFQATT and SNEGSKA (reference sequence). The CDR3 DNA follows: TGCAGTGCTAGACTGCTAGTCGCAGAGACCCAGTACTTC. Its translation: CSARLLVAETQYF.

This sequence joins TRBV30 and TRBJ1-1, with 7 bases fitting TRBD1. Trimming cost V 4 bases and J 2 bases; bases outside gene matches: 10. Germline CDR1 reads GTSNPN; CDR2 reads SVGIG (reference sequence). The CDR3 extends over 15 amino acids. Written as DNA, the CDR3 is TGTGCCTGGAAGACCGGGACAGCGCTAAACACTGAAGCTTTCTTT. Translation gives CAWKTGTALNTEAFF.

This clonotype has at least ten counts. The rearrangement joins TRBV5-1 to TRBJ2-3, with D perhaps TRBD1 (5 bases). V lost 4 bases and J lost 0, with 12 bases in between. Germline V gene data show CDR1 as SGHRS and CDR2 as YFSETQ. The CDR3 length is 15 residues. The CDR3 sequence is CASSPGLLSTDTQYF. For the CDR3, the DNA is TGCGCCAGCAGCCCAGGGCTGCTTAGCACAGATACGCAGTATTTT.

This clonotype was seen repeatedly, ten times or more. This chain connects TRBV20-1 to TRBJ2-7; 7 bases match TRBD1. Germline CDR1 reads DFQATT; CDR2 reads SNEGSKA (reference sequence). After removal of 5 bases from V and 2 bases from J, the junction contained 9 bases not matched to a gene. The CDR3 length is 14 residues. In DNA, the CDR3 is TGCAGTGCTTCGTTGACAGGGCCTACCTACGAGCAGTACTTC. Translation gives CSASLTGPTYEQYF.

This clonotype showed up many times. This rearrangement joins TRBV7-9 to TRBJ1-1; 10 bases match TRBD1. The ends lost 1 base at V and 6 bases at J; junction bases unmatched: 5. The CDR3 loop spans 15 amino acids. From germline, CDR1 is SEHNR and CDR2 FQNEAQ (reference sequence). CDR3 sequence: CASSLVTGGFPEAFF. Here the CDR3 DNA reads TGTGCCAGCAGCTTAGTGACAGGGGGCTTCCCTGAAGCTTTCTTT.

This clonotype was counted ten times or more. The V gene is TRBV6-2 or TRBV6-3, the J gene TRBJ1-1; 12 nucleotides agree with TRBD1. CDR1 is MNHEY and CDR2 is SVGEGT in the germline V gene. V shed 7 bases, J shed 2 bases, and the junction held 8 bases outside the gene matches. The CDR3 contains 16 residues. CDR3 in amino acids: CASIPGTGGLNTEAFF. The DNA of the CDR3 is TGTGCCAGCATCCCCGGGACAGGGGGCTTAAACACTGAAGCTTTCTTT.

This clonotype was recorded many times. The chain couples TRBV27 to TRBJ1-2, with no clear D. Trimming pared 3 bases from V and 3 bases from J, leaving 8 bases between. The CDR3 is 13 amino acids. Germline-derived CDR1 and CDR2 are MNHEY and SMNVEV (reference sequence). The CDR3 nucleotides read TGTGCCAGCAGTTTTCAGCAGGACTATGGCTACACCTTC. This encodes CASSFQQDYGYTF.

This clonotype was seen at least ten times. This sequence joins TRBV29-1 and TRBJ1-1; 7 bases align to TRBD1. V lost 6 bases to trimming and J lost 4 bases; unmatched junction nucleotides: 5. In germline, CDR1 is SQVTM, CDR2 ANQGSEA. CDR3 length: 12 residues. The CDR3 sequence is CSVQTGSTEAFF. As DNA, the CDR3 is TGCAGCGTACAGACAGGGTCCACTGAAGCTTTCTTT.

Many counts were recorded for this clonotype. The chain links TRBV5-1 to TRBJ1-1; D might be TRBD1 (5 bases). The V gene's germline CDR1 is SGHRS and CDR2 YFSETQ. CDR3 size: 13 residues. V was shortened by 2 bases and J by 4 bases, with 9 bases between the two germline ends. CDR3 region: CASSLRGPTEAFF. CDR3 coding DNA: TGCGCCAGCAGCTTAAGGGGTCCCACTGAAGCTTTCTTT.

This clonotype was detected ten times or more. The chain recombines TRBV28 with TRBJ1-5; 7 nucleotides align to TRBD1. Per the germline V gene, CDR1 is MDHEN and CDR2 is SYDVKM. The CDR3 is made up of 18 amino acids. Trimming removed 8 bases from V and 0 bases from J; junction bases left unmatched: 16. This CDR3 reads CASRIARQGPYSNQPQHF. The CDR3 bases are TGTGCCAGCCGAATTGCAAGACAGGGACCGTATAGCAATCAGCCCCAGCATTTT.

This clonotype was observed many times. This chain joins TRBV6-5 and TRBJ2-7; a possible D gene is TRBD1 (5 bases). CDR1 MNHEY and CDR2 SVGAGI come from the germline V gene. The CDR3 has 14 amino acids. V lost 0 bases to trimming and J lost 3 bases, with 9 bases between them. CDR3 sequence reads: CASSYSTTDYEQYF. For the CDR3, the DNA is TGTGCCAGCAGTTACTCGACGACAGACTACGAGCAGTACTTC.

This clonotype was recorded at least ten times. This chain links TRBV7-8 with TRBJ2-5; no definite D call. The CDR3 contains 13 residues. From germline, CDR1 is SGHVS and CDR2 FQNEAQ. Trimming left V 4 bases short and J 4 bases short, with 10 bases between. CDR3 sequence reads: CASSSVWGETQYF. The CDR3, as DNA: TGTGCCAGCAGCTCGGTCTGGGGAGAGACCCAGTACTTC.

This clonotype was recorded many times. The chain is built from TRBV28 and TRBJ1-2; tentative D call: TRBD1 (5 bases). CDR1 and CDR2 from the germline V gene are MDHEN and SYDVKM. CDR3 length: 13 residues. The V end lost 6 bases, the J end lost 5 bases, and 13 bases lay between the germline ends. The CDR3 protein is CASRKGAQYGYTF. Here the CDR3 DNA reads TGTGCCAGCAGGAAAGGGGCTCAGTATGGCTACACCTTC.

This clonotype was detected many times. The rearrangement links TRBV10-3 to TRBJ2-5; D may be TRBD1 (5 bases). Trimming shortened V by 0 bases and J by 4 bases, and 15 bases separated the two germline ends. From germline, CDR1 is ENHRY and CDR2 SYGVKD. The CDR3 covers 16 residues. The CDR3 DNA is TGTGCCATCAGTGAGTCGGGTGGCCAGGGCGGAGAGACCCAGTACTTC. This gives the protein CAISESGGQGGETQYF.